Below, 19 T cell receptor beta chains from the same sample are listed, as sequenced in a study of T-cell reconstitution after alpha-beta-depleted transplantation in children. Unique molecular identifiers tagged the TCRbeta library. TCRdb called the PCR reads again in MiXCR, with one record for every CDR3 protein. This table holds about a million distinct CDR3 sequences, about 30% found once. The sample in question was PBMCs, mostly from graft donor cells, obtained 360 days after TCRalphabeta/CD19-depleted stem cell transplant. All receptors come from a boy under two years old who had a stem cell transplant for SCID, so the T cells may come from the graft donor.

In DNA, the CDR3 is TGCAGTGCTAAAGATCCGTCAGGGAACTCCTACAATGAGCAGTTCTTC. Translation gives CSAKDPSGNSYNEQFF. The chain joins TRBV20-1 to TRBJ2-1, with D possibly TRBD1 on 5 matching bases. Trimming removed 4 bases from V and 0 bases from J, with 16 bases in between. CDR1 is DFQATT and CDR2 is SNEGSKA in the germline V gene (reference sequence). CDR3 length: 16 residues.

This clonotype was seen ten or more times. The chain couples TRBV12-3 or TRBV12-4 to TRBJ2-1; D assignment may be TRBD1 or TRBD2 (5 bases each). Trimming shortened V by 4 bases and J by 5 bases, and 9 bases separated the two germline ends. The CDR3 extends over 13 amino acids. CDR3 protein: CASSSGANNEQFF. The CDR3 DNA is TGTGCCAGCAGTTCCGGGGCCAACAATGAGCAGTTCTTC.

V and J are TRBV5-1 and TRBJ2-7, with D hard to call. Germline CDR1 reads SGHRS; CDR2 reads YFSETQ. This CDR3 is 15 amino acids long. V lost 2 bases to trimming and J lost 1 base, with 13 bases between them. The CDR3 spells CASSFLYRDSYEQYF. CDR3 sequence (DNA): TGCGCCAGCAGCTTCCTTTACAGAGATTCCTACGAGCAGTACTTC.

The chain couples TRBV20-1 to TRBJ2-7; weak D call: TRBD1 (6 bases). The germline V gene has CDR1 DFQATT and CDR2 SNEGSKA (reference sequence). Trimming took off 0 bases at V and 2 bases at J, with 11 bases between the two ends. The CDR3 contains 14 residues. The DNA for the CDR3 is TGCAGTGCTAGAGATTCCGGGACACCCTACGAGCAGTACTTC. Translated, it gives CSARDSGTPYEQYF.

This clonotype occurred a few times. This chain uses TRBV20-1 with TRBJ2-7; tentatively, D is TRBD2 (5 bases). The V gene lost 2 bases and the J gene lost 0 bases, with 8 bases spanning the gap. This CDR3 spans 13 amino acids. The germline V gene encodes CDR1 DFQATT and CDR2 SNEGSKA (reference sequence). CDR3 coding DNA: TGCAGTGCTAGACCCCGGGGCTCCTACGAGCAGTACTTC. It encodes CSARPRGSYEQYF.

This clonotype was seen a handful of times. The rearrangement uses TRBV28 and TRBJ1-5; 7 bases are shared with TRBD1. The V gene end was trimmed by 3 bases and the J gene end by 0 bases; junction bases not matched to a gene: 8. CDR3 length: 17 residues. CDR1 and CDR2 (germline): MDHEN, SYDVKM. For the CDR3, the DNA is TGTGCCAGCAGTTTTGAATTGAGGGGGCCTAGCAATCAGCCCCAGCATTTT. Amino acids: CASSFELRGPSNQPQHF.

This clonotype has more than one count but fewer than ten. V and J are TRBV20-1 and TRBJ2-5; 10 bases line up with TRBD2. V shed 3 bases, J shed 5 bases, and the junction held 15 bases outside the gene matches. This CDR3 is built from 17 residues. CDR1 is DFQATT, CDR2 SNEGSKA, per germline (reference sequence). For the CDR3, the DNA is TGCAGTGCTAGCCCCTCCAAAAGAGCGGGGGGGCGGGAGACCCAGTACTTC. This gives the protein CSASPSKRAGGRETQYF.

This sequence joins TRBV5-1 and TRBJ2-7, with 11 bases matching TRBD2. The CDR3 loop spans 17 amino acids. V lost 0 bases to trimming and J lost 4 bases; unmatched junction nucleotides: 9. Germline values: CDR1 SGHRS, CDR2 YFSETQ. The CDR3 region is CASSLGALAGGQYEQYF. The CDR3 DNA reads as TGCGCCAGCAGCTTGGGCGCCCTAGCGGGGGGTCAGTACGAGCAGTACTTC.

V usage is TRBV10-3 and J usage is TRBJ1-2; 10 bases are a match to TRBD1. With V trimmed by 6 bases and J by 4 bases, 8 bases remained unmatched. This CDR3 spans 15 amino acids. Looked up from germline, CDR1 is ENHRY and CDR2 is SYGVKD. This CDR3 reads CAIRRQGAEGYGYTF. For the CDR3, the DNA is TGTGCCATCAGACGACAGGGGGCTGAGGGCTATGGCTACACCTTC.

The chain combines TRBV15 with TRBJ2-1; D remains ambiguous. The V gene lost 7 bases and the J gene lost 2 bases, with 9 bases spanning the gap. Germline CDR1 is LNHNV and CDR2 is YYDKDF (reference sequence). This CDR3 region has 13 residues. The CDR3 nucleotides read TGTGCCACCACCCTTGGCCCCTACAATGAGCAGTTCTTC. This codes for CATTLGPYNEQFF.

In its sample, this clonotype was seen a few times. The DNA for the CDR3 is TGTGCCAGCAGCCCTAGACCCAGGGATTCCCCATACAATGAGCAGTTCTTC. Translation gives CASSPRPRDSPYNEQFF. The chain joins TRBV9 to TRBJ2-1, with D possibly being TRBD1 (5 bases). Germline V gives CDR1 SGDLS, CDR2 YYNGEE. Trimming pared 4 bases from V and 4 bases from J, leaving 21 bases between. The CDR3 runs to 17 residues. The full variable domain, completed using reference TRBV9 and TRBJ2-1, is DSGVTQTPKHLITATGQRVTLRCSPRSGDLSVYWYQQSLDQGLQFLIQYYNGEERAKGNILERFSAQQFPDLHSELNLSSLELGDSALYFCASSPRPRDSPYNEQFFGPGTRLTVL.

The genes are TRBV4-1 and TRBJ2-4; D is unclear. CDR1 and CDR2 (germline): MGHRA, YSYEKL. CDR3 length equals 16 residues. The germline V and J ends were trimmed by 0 bases and 0 bases, with 9 bases remaining between them. The CDR3, as DNA: TGCGCCAGCAGCCAAGAGCCTCGATTAGCCAAAAACATTCAGTACTTC. This gives the protein CASSQEPRLAKNIQYF.

This clonotype was counted between two and nine times. An end of the junction does not agree with germline; a read error may underlie this. CDR3 region: CSAGEVIPKYGYTF. DNA for the CDR3: TGCAGTGCTGGCGAGGTAATACCTAAATATGGCTACACCTTC. The V and J genes are TRBV20-1 and TRBJ1-2; D unclear. The CDR3 contains 14 residues. Looked up from germline, CDR1 is DFQATT and CDR2 is SNEGSKA (reference sequence).

The chain employs TRBV13 and TRBJ2-1; 13 bases fit TRBD2. Germline V lookup: CDR1 PRHDT, CDR2 FYEKMQ (reference sequence). The trim removed 2 bases at V and 11 bases at J, leaving 6 bases unmatched. The CDR3 length is 15 residues. CDR3 loop: CASSLNRLAGGQQFF. The CDR3 nucleotides are TGTGCCAGCAGCTTAAATAGACTAGCGGGGGGTCAGCAGTTCTTC.

The rearrangement joins TRBV20-1 to TRBJ2-7, with D possibly TRBD2 on 6 matching bases. CDR1 is DFQATT and CDR2 is SNEGSKA in the germline V gene (reference sequence). The CDR3 spans 13 residues. V was pared by 1 base and J by 3 bases, with 10 bases between. The CDR3 DNA reads as TGCAGTGCTAGAGGGAGGGAGAGCTACGAGCAGTACTTC. Its protein product is CSARGRESYEQYF.

The V and J genes are TRBV12-3 or TRBV12-4 and TRBJ1-1; D gene unclear. The V end lost 7 bases, the J end lost 3 bases, and 15 bases lay between the germline ends. This CDR3 contains 14 residues. CDR3: CASIPGRRDTEAFF. The CDR3 bases are TGTGCCAGCATCCCGGGCAGGAGGGACACTGAAGCTTTCTTT.

J is TRBJ2-3 and V is TRBV7-3; TRBD2 matches at 7 bases. Germline trimming cut 5 bases from V and 0 bases from J; bases unmatched to any gene: 11. Germline assignment: CDR1 SGHTA and CDR2 FQGTGA. The CDR3 totals 17 residues. The CDR3 DNA sequence: TGTGCCAGCAGCCCCAAGGGTAGCGGGTTTAGCACAGATACGCAGTATTTT. It yields the protein CASSPKGSGFSTDTQYF.

In this sample, this clonotype turned up a few times. The genes are TRBV4-1 and TRBJ1-3; D is possibly TRBD1 (6 bases). Germline CDR1 MGHRA, CDR2 YSYEKL. V shed 3 bases and J shed 2 bases, with 14 bases lying between them. The CDR3 totals 16 residues. CDR3 nucleotides: TGCGCCAGCAGCCAGGGACGGGGGCCCCCTGGAAACACCATATATTTT. It codes for CASSQGRGPPGNTIYF.

V is TRBV12-3 or TRBV12-4 and J is TRBJ1-2; 8 positions match TRBD1. The CDR3 is 14 residues long. The V and J ends lost 0 bases and 8 bases, in that order; junction bases with no gene match: 5. The CDR3 protein is CASSLAQGVGGYTF. CDR3 nucleotide sequence: TGTGCCAGCAGTTTAGCACAGGGGGTTGGGGGCTACACCTTC.